These 27 T cell receptor beta chains came from one sample sequenced in a study of blood T cell repertoires in COVID-19. Sequencing was performed with immunoSEQ multiplex PCR; in TCRdb, only in-frame clones are kept and a portion is missing. In the table there are about 270,000 clones, 85% to 95% of which are singletons. The sample taken for sequencing was PBMCs or T cells enriched from blood (not recorded which). The receptors were sampled from a man aged 35-49 years who had been exposed to COVID-19.

The CDR3 loop reads CASSADRVYGYTF. The CDR3 DNA follows: TGTGCCAGCAGTGCAGACAGGGTATATGGCTACACCTTC. The rearrangement uses TRBV12-3 or TRBV12-4 and TRBJ1-2; TRBD1 matches at 7 bases. The CDR3 runs to 13 residues. The V gene end was trimmed by 5 bases and the J gene end by 5 bases; junction bases not matched to a gene: 5.

The rearrangement uses TRBV6-5 and TRBJ1-1; TRBD1 agrees at 7 bases. CDR3 length: 15 residues. In germline, CDR1 is MNHEY, CDR2 SVGAGI. V dropped 6 bases and J dropped 7; count of bases not matched to a gene: 14. The CDR3 region is CASSKLRGPDCEAFF. Here the CDR3 DNA reads TGTGCCAGCAGCAAGCTAAGGGGGCCGGACTGTGAAGCTTTCTTT.

V usage is TRBV28 and J usage is TRBJ2-1, with 9 bases identical to TRBD2. Germline loops: CDR1 MDHEN, CDR2 SYDVKM. J gave up 4 bases and V 5 bases, and 12 bases lay outside the gene matches. The CDR3 extends over 17 amino acids. CDR3 DNA: TGTGCCAGCAGTCCACACCTTGCGGGAGGGCCTTACAATGAGCAGTTCTTC. As protein: CASSPHLAGGPYNEQFF.

This chain uses TRBV27 with TRBJ1-2; 8 bases match TRBD1. Germline V gene sequence: CDR1 MNHEY, CDR2 SMNVEV (reference sequence). This CDR3 has 13 amino acids. Losses at the gene ends were 6 bases for V and 4 bases for J; bases not matched to a gene: 4. CDR3 sequence reads: CASSSQGVYGYTF. CDR3 sequence (DNA): TGTGCCAGCAGCTCACAGGGGGTCTATGGCTACACCTTC.

The chain couples TRBV10-3 to TRBJ2-6; weak D call: TRBD2 (5 bases). Germline V gene data show CDR1 as ENHRY and CDR2 as SYGVKD. V was clipped by 4 bases and J by 0 bases, with 7 bases between them. CDR3 size: 15 residues. The CDR3 DNA sequence: TGTGCCATCAGTGGGACTGCCTCTGGGGCCAACGTCCTGACTTTC. Amino acid sequence: CAISGTASGANVLTF.

The CDR3 region is CASSSTRGPLHF. The DNA of the CDR3 is TGTGCCAGCAGCTCGACTCGAGGGCCCCTCCACTTT. This chain uses TRBV9 with TRBJ1-6; D is unclear. Trimming took off 4 bases at V and 13 bases at J, with 12 bases between the two ends. This CDR3 region has 12 residues. CDR1 is SGDLS and CDR2 is YYNGEE in the germline V gene. Full variable domain (remainder filled in from reference TRBV9 and TRBJ1-6): DSGVTQTPKHLITATGQRVTLRCSPRSGDLSVYWYQQSLDQGLQFLIQYYNGEERAKGNILERFSAQQFPDLHSELNLSSLELGDSALYFCASSSTRGPLHFGNGTRLTVT.

This chain connects TRBV3-1 (or the pseudogene TRBV3-2) to TRBJ2-7; 11 bases line up with TRBD2. J gave up 3 bases and V 4 bases, and 14 bases lay outside the gene matches. Germline V gene lookup returns CDR1 LGHDT and CDR2 YNNKEL (reference sequence). The CDR3 is 18 amino acids. CDR3 region: CASSLGPTSGVPFYEQYF. CDR3 DNA: TGTGCCAGCAGCCTCGGCCCGACTAGCGGGGTCCCTTTCTACGAGCAGTACTTC.

The genes are TRBV12-5 and TRBJ1-4; TRBD1 matches at 10 bases. Per germline, CDR1 LGHNT and CDR2 FRNRAP. V was pared by 5 bases and J by 3 bases, with 3 bases of the junction left unmatched. The CDR3 covers 15 residues. CDR3 sequence: CASGRDRGANEKLFF. CDR3 nucleotides: TGTGCTAGTGGTAGGGACAGGGGAGCTAATGAAAAACTGTTTTTT.

The rearrangement links TRBV11-1 to TRBJ2-7; perhaps TRBD2 as D (5 bases). The length of the CDR3 is 14 residues. Trimming cost V 5 bases and J 6 bases, with 17 bases left between them. Per the germline V gene, CDR1 is SGHAT and CDR2 is FQDESV (reference sequence). For the CDR3, the DNA is TGTGCCAGCAGCCCCCGCGGGCTTCTGTTCGAGCAGTACTTC. Its protein product is CASSPRGLLFEQYF. Complete variable domain (other parts from reference TRBV11-1 and TRBJ2-7): EAEVAQSPRYKITEKSQAVAFWCDPISGHATLYWYRQILGQGPELLVQFQDESVVDDSQLPKDRFSAERLKGVDSTLKIQPAELGDSAMYLCASSPRGLLFEQYFGPGTRLTVT.

A single count supports this clone. The chain is built from TRBV4-3 and TRBJ2-5; the match to TRBD1 covers 9 bases. The CDR3 loop spans 16 amino acids. Germline trimming cut 0 bases from V and 6 bases from J; bases unmatched to any gene: 8. Per the germline V gene, CDR1 is LGHNA and CDR2 is YSLEER. CDR3 DNA: TGCGCCAGCAGCCAAGACCCCCGGGACAGGGAAAAGACCCAGTACTTC. This gives the protein CASSQDPRDREKTQYF.

The rearrangement links TRBV5-1 to TRBJ2-1, with 8 bases that match TRBD1. This CDR3 comprises 15 residues. Germline V gene sequence: CDR1 SGHRS, CDR2 YFSETQ. V lost 3 bases and J lost 4; bases outside the gene matches: 6. The chain's CDR3 is CASSWTGHEYNEQFF. CDR3 nucleotide sequence: TGCGCCAGCAGCTGGACAGGGCACGAATACAATGAGCAGTTCTTC.

The V call is TRBV2, the J call TRBJ2-1, with D possibly matching TRBD1 (6 bases). Germline-derived CDR1 and CDR2 are SNHLY and FYNNEI. Trimming shortened V by 6 bases and J by 6 bases, and 9 bases separated the two germline ends. This CDR3 has 12 residues. CDR3 DNA: TGTGCCAGCAGAACGGACAGCAATGAGCAGTTCTTC. Translating it yields CASRTDSNEQFF.

The chain joins TRBV7-8 to TRBJ2-3, with D tentatively TRBD1 or TRBD2 (7 bases each). Trimming cost V 5 bases and J 4 bases, with 16 bases left between them. CDR1 SGHVS and CDR2 FQNEAQ come from the germline V gene. The CDR3 has 15 residues. CDR3 bases: TGTGCCAGCAGCCGAGCAGGGGGGGTGGCAGATACGCAGTATTTT. Protein sequence: CASSRAGGVADTQYF.

This chain uses TRBV7-8 with TRBJ2-7; D gene unclear. Between the trimmed V and J ends, which lost 2 bases and 2 bases, there was a span of 7 bases. In germline, CDR1 is SGHVS, CDR2 FQNEAQ. This CDR3 contains 13 residues. Written as DNA, the CDR3 is TGTGCCAGCAGCTTACGCCTAACCTACGAGCAGTACTTC. This gives the protein CASSLRLTYEQYF.

The V call is TRBV6-5, the J call TRBJ1-1, with D tentatively TRBD1 (6 bases). V gave up 6 bases and J gave up 1 base, with 15 bases separating them. CDR3 length: 15 amino acids. CDR1 is MNHEY and CDR2 is SVGAGI in the germline V gene. As DNA, the CDR3 is TGTGCCAGCAGGCGCTCTACAGGGTCGAACACTGAAGCTTTCTTT. It is translated as CASRRSTGSNTEAFF.

This chain links TRBV14 with TRBJ1-2; possible D gene TRBD1, 5 bases. The germline V gene has CDR1 SGHDN and CDR2 FVKESK. There are 14 residues in the CDR3. Trimming cost V 2 bases and J 6 bases, with 13 bases left between them. CDR3 protein: CASSQFPQGDGYTF. In DNA form, the CDR3 reads TGTGCCAGCAGCCAATTCCCCCAGGGTGATGGCTACACCTTC.

This sequence joins TRBV28 and TRBJ1-1; 7 bases align to TRBD1. V shed 8 bases, J shed 5 bases, and the junction held 2 bases outside the gene matches. The CDR3 contains 11 residues. Germline V CDR1 and CDR2: MDHEN, SYDVKM. CDR3 amino acids: CASARGTEAFF. CDR3 in DNA: TGTGCCAGCGCCAGGGGGACTGAAGCTTTCTTT.

The chain couples TRBV28 to TRBJ1-6; 11 nucleotides agree with TRBD1. J gave up 10 bases and V 3 bases, and 14 bases lay outside the gene matches. The CDR3 spans 18 residues. Per the germline V gene, CDR1 is MDHEN and CDR2 is SYDVKM. CDR3 coding DNA: TGTGCCAGCAGTTTCTTTATCGGACAGGGGGCTTTCAGATCACCCCTCCACTTT. It codes for CASSFFIGQGAFRSPLHF. The full variable domain, with the rest looked up from reference TRBV28 and TRBJ1-6, is DVKVTQSSRYLVKRTGEKVFLECVQDMDHENMFWYRQDPGLGLRLIYFSYDVKMKEKGDIPEGYSVSREKKERFSLILESASTNQTSMYLCASSFFIGQGAFRSPLHFGNGTRLTVT.

This clone was seen once. The chain has TRBV18 and TRBJ2-2, with TRBD1 matching over 10 bases. V lost 6 bases to trimming and J lost 0 bases; unmatched junction nucleotides: 13. The germline gives CDR1 KGHSH, CDR2 LQKENI. CDR3 size: 19 residues. The CDR3 nucleotides are TGTGCCAGCTCGGACTTCGGGACAGGGGCTTTACCGAACACCGGGGAGCTGTTTTTT. Protein sequence: CASSDFGTGALPNTGELFF.

The chain links TRBV6-5 to TRBJ1-2; D gene uncertain. This CDR3 is 15 amino acids long. Germline V gene data show CDR1 as MNHEY and CDR2 as SVGAGI. The germline V and J ends were trimmed by 0 bases and 0 bases, with 8 bases remaining between them. The CDR3 DNA is TGTGCCAGCAGTTACTCCCCAAATGCTAACTATGGCTACACCTTC. Its translation: CASSYSPNANYGYTF.

The J gene is TRBJ2-3, the V gene TRBV24-1; 8 nucleotides align to TRBD1. J was trimmed by 2 bases and V by 8 bases; bases with no gene match: 11. Germline lookup yields CDR1 KGHDR and CDR2 SFDVKD. The CDR3 loop spans 16 amino acids. In nucleotides, the CDR3 is TGTGCCACCAATGTCGGGACAGGAGACAACACAGATACGCAGTATTTT. This translates into CATNVGTGDNTDTQYF.

V and J are TRBV27 and TRBJ1-5; D perhaps matches TRBD1 (6 bases). V shed 2 bases and J shed 1 base, with 12 bases lying between them. CDR3 length: 16 amino acids. From germline, CDR1 is MNHEY and CDR2 SMNVEV (reference sequence). CDR3 amino acids: CASSLVWGRSNQPQHF. CDR3 coding DNA: TGTGCCAGCAGTTTAGTCTGGGGGCGAAGCAATCAGCCCCAGCATTTT.

This sequence joins TRBV2 and TRBJ2-3; 9 bases are shared with TRBD1. This CDR3 is 16 amino acids long. J lost 2 bases, V lost 3 bases, and 6 bases had no gene match. Germline V gene data show CDR1 as SNHLY and CDR2 as FYNNEI. The DNA for the CDR3 is TGTGCCAGCAGTGACCCGACAGGGGGGACCACAGATACGCAGTATTTT. This gives the protein CASSDPTGGTTDTQYF.

The chain employs TRBV7-9 and TRBJ2-4; 12 positions match TRBD1. The trim removed 4 bases at V and 3 bases at J, leaving 4 bases unmatched. The germline V gene has CDR1 SEHNR and CDR2 FQNEAQ (reference sequence). This CDR3 has 16 residues. The CDR3 region is CASSSGQGAGKNIQYF. CDR3 nucleotide sequence: TGTGCCAGCAGCTCGGGACAGGGGGCAGGCAAAAACATTCAGTACTTC.

The CDR3 protein is CASGTIGGSYNEQFF. As DNA, the CDR3 is TGCGCCAGCGGGACCATCGGGGGCTCCTACAATGAGCAGTTCTTC. The rearrangement uses TRBV5-1 and TRBJ2-1, with a tentative D call TRBD2 (6 bases). The V end was cut by 7 bases, the J end by 0 bases, with 14 bases between. This CDR3 has 15 amino acids. Germline CDR1 and CDR2: SGHRS and YFSETQ.

This rearrangement joins TRBV5-1 to TRBJ1-2, with 9 bases that match TRBD1. Germline assignment: CDR1 SGHRS and CDR2 YFSETQ. The CDR3 is 13 residues long. V was pared by 0 bases and J by 7 bases, with 1 base of the junction left unmatched. CDR3 residues: CASSLDRGLGYTF. The CDR3 DNA follows: TGCGCCAGCAGCTTGGACAGGGGGCTTGGCTACACCTTC.

V gene TRBV7-2 combines with J gene TRBJ2-7; 13 bases line up with TRBD2. The CDR3 is 15 residues long. The germline V gene has CDR1 SGHTA and CDR2 FQGNSA. The ends lost 6 bases at V and 2 bases at J; junction bases unmatched: 4. CDR3 amino acids: CASRRTSGSAYEQYF. The DNA for the CDR3 is TGTGCCAGCAGAAGGACTAGCGGGAGTGCCTACGAGCAGTACTTC.